This TCR beta chain was documented in a study of shared T cell receptors in the human thymus. From germline, CDR1 is PRHDT and CDR2 FYEKMQ (reference sequence). J gave up 6 bases and V 3 bases, and 13 bases lay outside the gene matches. The CDR3 consists of 17 residues. The protocol was immunoSEQ multiplex PCR, while the TCRdb copy is restricted to in-frame clones and leaves out a portion. The repertoire has roughly 700,000 clones, over 75% of them found once; the top ten carry roughly 0.0097%. These records were also assigned to another study, of human thymus T cells. From that study: Corrective heart surgery yielded the resections from which the thymus tissue came. Highly overlapping thymic repertoires in unrelated individuals were reported by related research.

The sequenced material came from thymocytes. The sequence was collected from a boy in the first two years of life with a congenital heart defect. The rearrangement joins TRBV13 to TRBJ2-1, with 8 bases that match TRBD2. The chain's CDR3 is CASSFAGRREVSNEQFF. CDR3 nucleotide sequence: TGTGCCAGCAGCTTTGCCGGGAGGCGGGAGGTCTCCAATGAGCAGTTCTTC.